Described below is a single T cell receptor (beta chain) sequence and its context. Clones were sequenced by immunoSEQ multiplex PCR, and TCRdb holds only the in-frame ones, with some missing. The sample holds about 680,000 clones; 70% to 90% are singletons and the top ten take about 1.5%. This sample is part of a study of Ad26.COV2.S vaccination and SARS-CoV-2 variants. Noted treatment: about 20 received Ad26.COV2.S at low or high dose, single or two shots; roughly 5 received placebo; per-sample allocation not given. Collection of samples fell on day 63 after the first vaccine or placebo injection. Germline V lookup: CDR1 MRHNA, CDR2 SNTAGT. V gave up 6 bases and J gave up 9 bases, with 20 bases separating them. The CDR3 covers 14 residues.

The chain recombines TRBV6-4 with TRBJ1-2, with D possibly TRBD1 on 5 matching bases. This specimen was peripheral blood, taken in a trial of Ad26.COV2.S vaccine versus placebo. The receptor's source is a person aged 18-60 years who received the Ad26.COV2.S COVID-19 vaccine or a placebo. CDR3 sequence (DNA): TGTGCCAGCAGCCGTAGAAGGGGCGGTCCAAGCTACACCTTC. Its protein product is CASSRRRGGPSYTF.